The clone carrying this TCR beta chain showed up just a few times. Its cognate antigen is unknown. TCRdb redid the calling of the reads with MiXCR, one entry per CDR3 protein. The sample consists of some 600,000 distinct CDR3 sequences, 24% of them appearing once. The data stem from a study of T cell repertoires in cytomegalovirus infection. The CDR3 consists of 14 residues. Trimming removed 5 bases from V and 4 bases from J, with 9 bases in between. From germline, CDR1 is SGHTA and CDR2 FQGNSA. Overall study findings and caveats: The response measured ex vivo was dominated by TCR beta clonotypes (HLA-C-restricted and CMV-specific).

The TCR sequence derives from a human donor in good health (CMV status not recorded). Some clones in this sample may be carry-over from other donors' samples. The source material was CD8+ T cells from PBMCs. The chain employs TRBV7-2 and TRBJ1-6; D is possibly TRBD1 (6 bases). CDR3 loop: CASSGQFYNSPLHF. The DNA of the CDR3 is TGTGCCAGCAGCGGACAGTTTTATAATTCACCCCTCCACTTT. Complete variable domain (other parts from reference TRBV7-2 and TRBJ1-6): GAGVSQSPSNKVTEKGKDVELRCDPISGHTALYWYRQSLGQGLEFLIYFQGNSAPDKSGLPSDRFSAERTGGSVSTLTIQRTQQEDSAVYLCASSGQFYNSPLHFGNGTRLTVT.